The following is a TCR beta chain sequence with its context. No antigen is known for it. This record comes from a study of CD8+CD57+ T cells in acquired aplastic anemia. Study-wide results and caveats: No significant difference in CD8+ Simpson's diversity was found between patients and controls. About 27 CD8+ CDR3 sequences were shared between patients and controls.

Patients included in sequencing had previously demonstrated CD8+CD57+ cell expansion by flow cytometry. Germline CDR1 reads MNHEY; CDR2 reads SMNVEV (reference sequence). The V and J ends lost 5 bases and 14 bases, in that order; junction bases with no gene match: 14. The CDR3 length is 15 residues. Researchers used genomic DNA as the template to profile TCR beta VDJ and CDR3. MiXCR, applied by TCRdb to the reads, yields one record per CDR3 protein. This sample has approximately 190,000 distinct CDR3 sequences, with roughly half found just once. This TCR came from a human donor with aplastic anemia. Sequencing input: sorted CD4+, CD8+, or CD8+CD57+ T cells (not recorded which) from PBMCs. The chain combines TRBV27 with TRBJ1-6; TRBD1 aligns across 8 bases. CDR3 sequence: CASSPYRGVVRALHF. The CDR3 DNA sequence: TGTGCCAGCAGTCCTTACAGGGGGGTAGTAAGAGCCCTCCACTTT.